A single sample gave rise to the 14 T cell receptor beta chains below, sequenced in a study of T cell repertoires in cytomegalovirus infection. TCRdb ran MiXCR on the reads and lists one entry per CDR3 protein. The sample lists about 700,000 distinct CDR3 sequences, roughly 33% occurring once. For these receptors, no antigen is known. The input for sequencing was cultured PBMCs, taken from culture after CMV antigen stimulation. Every receptor here comes from a human donor in good health (CMV status not recorded). Some clones in this sample may be carry-over from other donors' samples.

The V gene is TRBV5-1, the J gene TRBJ1-3; possible D gene TRBD1, 5 bases. CDR3 length equals 15 residues. The V gene lost 2 bases and the J gene lost 4 bases, with 13 bases spanning the gap. Germline CDR1 reads SGHRS; CDR2 reads YFSETQ. CDR3 DNA sequence: TGCGCCAGCAGCTTCGGGGGAAGTATGGGAAACACCATATATTTT. Translated, it gives CASSFGGSMGNTIYF.

This clonotype was counted only a few times. The V call is TRBV7-6, the J call TRBJ2-3, with 7 bases that match TRBD1. The CDR3 runs to 15 residues. CDR1 is SGHVS, CDR2 FNYEAQ, per germline. Germline trimming cut 0 bases from V and 4 bases from J; bases unmatched to any gene: 4. CDR3: CASSLAWDRPDTQYF. The DNA of the CDR3 is TGTGCCAGCAGCTTAGCGTGGGACAGACCAGATACGCAGTATTTT. The entire variable domain, with the rest obtained from reference TRBV7-6 and TRBJ2-3, is as follows: GAGVSQSPRYKVTKRGQDVALRCDPISGHVSLYWYRQALGQGPEFLTYFNYEAQQDKSGLPNDRFSAERPEGSISTLTIQRTEQRDSAMYRCASSLAWDRPDTQYFGPGTRLTVL.

The gene calls are TRBV20-1 and TRBJ2-7; 8 bases are shared with TRBD1. Trimming cost V 1 base and J 5 bases; bases outside gene matches: 4. CDR3 size: 13 residues. Per germline, CDR1 DFQATT and CDR2 SNEGSKA (reference sequence). The CDR3 bases are TGCAGTGCTAGAGGTGGACAGGGACACGAGCAGTACTTC. Translating gives CSARGGQGHEQYF.

This clonotype occurred once. V gene TRBV20-1 combines with J gene TRBJ2-2, with D possibly being TRBD2 (6 bases). Germline V gene lookup returns CDR1 DFQATT and CDR2 SNEGSKA (reference sequence). V lost 3 bases and J lost 6, with 17 bases in between. The CDR3 runs to 15 residues. CDR3 residues: CSARASRRAAGELFF. The CDR3 coding sequence is TGCAGTGCTAGGGCCAGTCGGAGGGCCGCCGGGGAGCTGTTTTTT.

The chain employs TRBV11-2 and TRBJ2-3; D is perhaps TRBD1 or TRBD2 (7 bases each). V was pared by 5 bases and J by 2 bases, with 20 bases between. The germline CDR1 and CDR2 sequences are SGHAT and FQNNGV. The CDR3 has 17 residues. The CDR3 nucleotides are TGTGCCAGCAGCGGCAGGGGGGGTCCCATAATCACAGATACGCAGTATTTT. Translating gives CASSGRGGPIITDTQYF.

This clonotype was recorded at least ten times. V and J are TRBV7-2 and TRBJ2-1; TRBD1 aligns across 7 bases. The CDR3 has 17 residues. Germline V gene data show CDR1 as SGHTA and CDR2 as FQGNSA. J was trimmed by 5 bases and V by 1 base; bases with no gene match: 11. DNA for the CDR3: TGTGCCAGCAGCTTAGGACTGACGACAGGGTCGGACAATGAGCAGTTCTTC. It specifies CASSLGLTTGSDNEQFF.

The chain uses TRBV28 and TRBJ2-7; 10 bases agree with TRBD2. Germline lookup yields CDR1 MDHEN and CDR2 SYDVKM. CDR3 length: 13 amino acids. Unmatched junction bases numbered 7, after V lost 2 bases and J lost 12 bases. CDR3 in amino acids: CASSLSGGDSRYF. CDR3 DNA: TGTGCCAGCAGTTTAAGCGGGGGGGACTCAAGGTACTTC. Together with reference TRBV28 and TRBJ2-7, the CDR3 gives the full variable domain: DVKVTQSSRYLVKRTGEKVFLECVQDMDHENMFWYRQDPGLGLRLIYFSYDVKMKEKGDIPEGYSVSREKKERFSLILESASTNQTSMYLCASSLSGGDSRYFGPGTRLTVT.

V and J are TRBV5-6 and TRBJ2-4; D is ambiguous. This CDR3 is built from 15 residues. The V gene lost 1 base and the J gene lost 6 bases, with 14 bases spanning the gap. The germline V gene encodes CDR1 SGHDT and CDR2 YYEEEE. CDR3 residues: CASSLRLGTLNIQYF. The CDR3 DNA follows: TGTGCCAGCAGCTTGCGGCTGGGCACCCTAAACATTCAGTACTTC.

The chain links TRBV20-1 to TRBJ2-5, with D tentatively TRBD2 (5 bases). Germline V gives CDR1 DFQATT, CDR2 SNEGSKA (reference sequence). The CDR3 is made up of 14 amino acids. V shed 4 bases and J shed 0 bases, with 12 bases lying between them. CDR3 in amino acids: CSATLTKHQETQYF. In DNA form, the CDR3 reads TGCAGTGCTACATTGACTAAACACCAAGAGACCCAGTACTTC.

This chain uses TRBV7-2 with TRBJ1-2, with a tentative D call TRBD1 (6 bases). The CDR3 has 14 residues. Trimming removed 4 bases at V and 4 bases at J, with 13 bases between. Germline values: CDR1 SGHTA, CDR2 FQGNSA. This CDR3 is CASSSRSGAYGYTF. The DNA of the CDR3 is TGTGCCAGCAGCTCCAGGTCGGGGGCCTATGGCTACACCTTC.

For this clonotype: This sequence may be a read error, since a much larger clone differs from it by one base. The rearrangement links TRBV7-6 to TRBJ2-1, with a possible D match to TRBD2 (5 bases). Germline assignment: CDR1 SGHVS and CDR2 FNYEAQ. The CDR3 is 16 amino acids. The CDR3 DNA reads as TGTGCCAGCAGCTTACGCGGGTTGGGCTCCGACAATGAGCAGTTCTTC. It specifies CASSLRGLGSDNEQFF.

V and J are TRBV6-1 and TRBJ2-4; D gene uncertain. The CDR3 runs to 17 residues. Trimming took 2 bases from V and 1 from J, leaving 15 bases between them. Germline values: CDR1 MNHNS, CDR2 SASEGT. The DNA for the CDR3 is TGTGCCAGCAGTGAACGCCCACTTGCGGTGGCCAAAAACATTCAGTACTTC. It is translated as CASSERPLAVAKNIQYF.

This clonotype has just a few counts. The genes are TRBV2 and TRBJ1-4; TRBD1 aligns across 9 bases. After removal of 2 bases from V and 8 bases from J, the junction contained 3 bases not matched to a gene. The V gene's germline CDR1 is SNHLY and CDR2 FYNNEI. The CDR3 loop spans 14 amino acids. CDR3 nucleotides: TGTGCCAGCAGTGAACGACAGGGGGAGGAAAAACTGTTTTTT. Protein product: CASSERQGEEKLFF.

The rearrangement joins TRBV20-1 to TRBJ2-2; D is perhaps TRBD1 (6 bases). Germline V gene data show CDR1 as DFQATT and CDR2 as SNEGSKA (reference sequence). The CDR3 spans 14 residues. Trimming removed 5 bases at V and 2 bases at J, with 12 bases between. CDR3 residues: CSASGTTNTGELFF. As DNA, the CDR3 is TGCAGTGCTTCCGGGACAACCAACACCGGGGAGCTGTTTTTT.